The clone carrying this T cell receptor (beta chain) was found a few times. The CDR3 is 12 amino acids. V was pared by 5 bases and J by 2 bases, with 8 bases between. Germline lookup yields CDR1 SQVTM and CDR2 ANQGSEA. Amplification used 60 Vbeta primers and 13 Jbeta primers. TCRdb's table, derived via immunoSEQ multiplex PCR, lists solely in-frame clones and lacks some. The table records 120,000 or so clones, roughly 69% of them present only once. The record originates from a study of cytomegalovirus exposure and HLA in healthy donors. About the research overall: Of around 400 genotyped donors, roughly 81% grouped in the Caucasian-associated ancestry cluster.

J is TRBJ2-3 and V is TRBV29-1, with D tentatively TRBD1 (5 bases). The sequencing sample was made of PBMCs. This TCR derives from a woman in her 40s in good health and CMV-seropositive. DNA for the CDR3: TGCAGCGTTTCGGACATCACAGATACGCAGTATTTT. It is translated as CSVSDITDTQYF.